These 21 T cell receptor beta chains originate from one sample sequenced in a study of glioma-infiltrating T cells. Amplification of TCR alpha and beta CDR3 regions from RNA used iRepertoire nested multiplex PCR. TCRdb used MiXCR to reprocess the multiplex PCR reads, holding one entry per CDR3 protein. The sample includes about 190,000 distinct CDR3 sequences, 32% seen only once; the top ten take 20% to 25%. Sequencing used glioma tissue, nonneoplastic brain tissue, or PBMCs (not recorded which). The receptors come from a human donor with low-grade glioma or glioblastoma, undergoing nonglioma brain surgery, or in good health (not recorded which).

There are a few counts of this clonotype. The V and J genes are TRBV5-1 and TRBJ2-1; 13 nucleotides align to TRBD2. Germline V gives CDR1 SGHRS, CDR2 YFSETQ. The CDR3 runs 19 residues. Unmatched junction bases numbered 7, after V lost 1 base and J lost 0 bases. CDR3 nucleotides: TGCGCCAGCAGCTTGTCCCGGGGACTAGCGGGGTACTCCTACAATGAGCAGTTCTTC. This encodes CASSLSRGLAGYSYNEQFF.

This clonotype was detected only once. This may arise from a read error, as a much more abundant clone is one base away. This chain connects TRBV4-1 to TRBJ2-7; the D gene is possibly TRBD1 (6 bases). Per germline, CDR1 MGHRA and CDR2 YSYEKL. CDR3 length equals 15 residues. The V end lost 3 bases, the J end lost 4 bases, and 16 bases lay between the germline ends. The CDR3: CASSQIGWGQYEQYF. The CDR3 DNA reads TGCGCCAGCAGCCAGATCGGGTGGGGGCAGTACGAGCAGTACTTC.

The chain combines TRBV4-3 with TRBJ2-7; no firm D call. The length of the CDR3 is 10 residues. The V gene's germline CDR1 is LGHNA and CDR2 YSLEER. Trimming shortened V by 4 bases and J by 7 bases, and 5 bases separated the two germline ends. CDR3 region: CASSLPEQYF. The CDR3 DNA reads TGCGCCAGCAGCCTTCCTGAGCAGTACTTC.

This clonotype occurred many times. V gene TRBV6-1 combines with J gene TRBJ2-5; D remains ambiguous. In germline, CDR1 is MNHNS, CDR2 SASEGT. Trimming removed 5 bases at V and 2 bases at J, with 12 bases between. The CDR3 has 14 residues. The CDR3 is CASSFSNLQETQYF. The CDR3, as DNA: TGTGCCAGCAGTTTTAGCAACTTACAAGAGACCCAGTACTTC.

This clonotype was counted ten times or more. The chain is built from TRBV3-1 and TRBJ2-7; the D is unclear. Germline V gives CDR1 LGHDT, CDR2 YNNKEL (reference sequence). Deletions cut 4 bases from V and 3 bases from J, with 16 bases between. The CDR3 contains 15 residues. CDR3 in amino acids: CASSPQVNTGYEQYF. CDR3 in DNA: TGTGCCAGCAGCCCCCAGGTTAATACTGGCTACGAGCAGTACTTC.

This clonotype was picked up many times. The V call is TRBV6-1, the J call TRBJ2-6; D is unclear. V was cut by 5 bases and J by 2 bases, with 7 bases left in between. Germline V gene lookup returns CDR1 MNHNS and CDR2 SASEGT. The CDR3 has 14 amino acids. The CDR3 DNA reads as TGTGCCAGCAGTTGGCAGCCTGGGGCCAACGTCCTGACTTTC. Translating it yields CASSWQPGANVLTF.

This clonotype showed up many times. The chain employs TRBV6-1 and TRBJ1-6; no definite D call. Germline-derived CDR1 and CDR2 are MNHNS and SASEGT. The V end lost 6 bases, the J end lost 7 bases, and 13 bases lay between the germline ends. The CDR3 spans 14 residues. As DNA, the CDR3 is TGTGCCAGCAGATTCGGAAACAGCAATTCACCCCTCCACTTT. It specifies CASRFGNSNSPLHF.

The sample holds many counts of this clonotype. The chain combines TRBV20-1 with TRBJ2-5; D is ambiguous. V gave up 3 bases and J gave up 6 bases, with 8 bases separating them. The CDR3 runs 11 residues. Germline-derived CDR1 and CDR2 are DFQATT and SNEGSKA (reference sequence). Written as DNA, the CDR3 is TGCAGTGCTAGTGCTCTCCAGACCCAGTACTTC. Translation: CSASALQTQYF.

On this clonotype itself: At one of its ends the junction is not consistent with the germline gene, which may arise from a read error. This chain joins TRBV4-1 and TRBJ1-3; D remains ambiguous. CDR1 MGHRA and CDR2 YSYEKL come from the germline V gene. The CDR3 spans 14 residues. The CDR3 nucleotides are TGCGCCAGCAGCCAAGGTAGCTCTGGAAAAACCATATATTTT. Its protein is CASSQGSSGKTIYF.

The chain employs TRBV20-1 and TRBJ2-3, with 8 nucleotides matching TRBD2. The CDR3 contains 16 residues. Germline V gene sequence: CDR1 DFQATT, CDR2 SNEGSKA (reference sequence). V trimming: 0 bases; J trimming: 5 bases; junction bases outside the gene matches: 10. The CDR3: CSAREKSGSLGDTQYF. The CDR3 coding sequence is TGCAGTGCTAGAGAAAAGAGCGGGAGTCTGGGAGATACGCAGTATTTT.

Remarks on this clonotype: The germline gene is not matched at one end of the junction; a read error may be the cause. The chain links TRBV10-2 to TRBJ2-3; D gene unclear. The CDR3 sequence is 15 residues long. CDR1 is WSHSY, CDR2 SAAADI, per germline. The DNA for the CDR3 is TGTGCCACCAGTGTCGGCACCGCTAGCACAGATACGCAGTATTTT. Its translation is CATSVGTASTDTQYF.

Comment on this clonotype: The conserved phenylalanine or tryptophan is not found at the CDR3 terminus, so this likely reflects a read error. This sequence joins TRBV28 and TRBJ2-2; D might be TRBD2 (5 bases). The V gene's germline CDR1 is MDHEN and CDR2 SYDVKM. CDR3 length equals 13 residues. V was trimmed by 6 bases and J by 0 bases, leaving 5 bases between them. The CDR3 region is CASRRANTGELFL. In DNA, the CDR3 is TGTGCCAGCAGGAGGGCGAACACCGGGGAGCTGTTTCTT.

In its sample, this clonotype was seen many times. The chain has TRBV7-2 and TRBJ2-3; 7 nucleotides align to TRBD1. This CDR3 comprises 14 residues. The junction had 7 bases not matched to a gene; V was cut back by 6 bases and J by 4 bases. Germline CDR1 SGHTA, CDR2 FQGNSA. The CDR3: CASSPGQASDTQYF. CDR3 nucleotide sequence: TGTGCCAGCAGTCCCGGACAGGCCTCAGATACGCAGTATTTT.

This clonotype was seen a few times. CDR3 in amino acids: CAWSDGSSRVPEAFF. CDR3 nucleotides: TGTGCCTGGAGCGACGGCTCCTCCAGAGTCCCTGAAGCTTTCTTT. This sequence joins TRBV30 and TRBJ1-1; D gene unclear. Trimming took off 3 bases at V and 6 bases at J, with 20 bases between the two ends. The CDR3 is made up of 15 amino acids. Germline CDR1 and CDR2: GTSNPN and SVGIG (reference sequence).

In this sample, this clonotype turned up a few times. The chain recombines TRBV4-3 with TRBJ2-2; 8 nucleotides align to TRBD1. The CDR3 consists of 15 residues. The V segment lost 3 bases and the J segment 6 bases; nucleotides outside the gene matches: 6. The germline V gene encodes CDR1 LGHNA and CDR2 YSLEER. The CDR3 DNA reads as TGCGCCAGCAGCCAGCAGGGGGCTGGGGCCGGGGAGCTGTTTTTT. Amino acid sequence: CASSQQGAGAGELFF.

This clonotype occurred many times. The J gene is TRBJ2-7, the V gene TRBV20-1, with D perhaps TRBD2 (6 bases). The CDR3 covers 15 residues. CDR1 DFQATT and CDR2 SNEGSKA come from the germline V gene (reference sequence). The germline V and J ends were trimmed by 3 bases and 2 bases, with 17 bases remaining between them. As DNA, the CDR3 is TGCAGTGCTAGCTCCCCCGGCGGGATAGCCTACGAGCAGTACTTC. This sequence encodes CSASSPGGIAYEQYF.

By sample share, this clonotype is medium-sized. J is TRBJ1-1 and V is TRBV28, with D possibly matching TRBD1 (6 bases). The V and J ends lost 6 bases and 4 bases respectively, with 18 bases between them. The CDR3 is 15 amino acids. Germline V lookup: CDR1 MDHEN, CDR2 SYDVKM. The CDR3 DNA reads TGTGCCAGCAGCCCAACCCACACAGGGAGCACTGAAGCTTTCTTT. Its translation is CASSPTHTGSTEAFF.

This clonotype was detected many times. This rearrangement joins TRBV20-1 to TRBJ2-7; D unclear. V was shortened by 2 bases and J by 2 bases, with 13 bases between the two germline ends. The CDR3 length is 14 residues. In germline, CDR1 is DFQATT, CDR2 SNEGSKA (reference sequence). The CDR3 DNA reads TGCAGTGCTAGACGTGTGGAGCCCGCCTACGAGCAGTACTTC. Translating it yields CSARRVEPAYEQYF.

V usage is TRBV18 and J usage is TRBJ1-1, with 7 nucleotides matching TRBD1. J lost 3 bases, V lost 5 bases, and 3 bases had no gene match. The V gene's germline CDR1 is KGHSH and CDR2 LQKENI. There are 13 residues in the CDR3. The CDR3 reads CASSNGQDTEAFF. CDR3 in DNA: TGTGCCAGCTCAAACGGACAGGACACTGAAGCTTTCTTT.

This clonotype was detected many times. The J gene is TRBJ1-5, the V gene TRBV6-2 or TRBV6-3; possible D gene TRBD1, 5 bases. V was trimmed by 5 bases and J by 3 bases, leaving 23 bases between them. The CDR3 has 18 amino acids. CDR1 and CDR2 from the germline V gene are MNHEY and SVGEGT. The CDR3 is CASSPDLSEPGPNQPQHF. The CDR3 region has the DNA TGTGCCAGCAGTCCTGATCTTTCTGAACCGGGACCCAATCAGCCCCAGCATTTT.

This clonotype was detected many times. The chain combines TRBV4-1 with TRBJ1-2, with D hard to call. Germline assignment: CDR1 MGHRA and CDR2 YSYEKL. The V end lost 0 bases, the J end lost 7 bases, and 9 bases lay between the germline ends. The CDR3 contains 13 residues. CDR3 DNA: TGCGCCAGCAGCCAAGATCCATTCGTTGGCTACACCTTC. Protein: CASSQDPFVGYTF.